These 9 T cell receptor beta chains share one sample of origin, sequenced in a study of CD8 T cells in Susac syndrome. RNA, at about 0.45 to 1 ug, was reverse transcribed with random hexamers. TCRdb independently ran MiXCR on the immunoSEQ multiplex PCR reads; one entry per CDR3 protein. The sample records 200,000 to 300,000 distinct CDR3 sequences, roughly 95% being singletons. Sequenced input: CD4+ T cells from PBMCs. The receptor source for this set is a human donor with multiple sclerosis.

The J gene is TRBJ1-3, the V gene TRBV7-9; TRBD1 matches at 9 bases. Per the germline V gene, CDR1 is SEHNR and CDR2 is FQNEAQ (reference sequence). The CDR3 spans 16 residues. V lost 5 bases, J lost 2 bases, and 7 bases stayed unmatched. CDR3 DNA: TGTGCCAGCAGCCCTGGGGACAGGGTAACTGGAAACACCATATATTTT. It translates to CASSPGDRVTGNTIYF.

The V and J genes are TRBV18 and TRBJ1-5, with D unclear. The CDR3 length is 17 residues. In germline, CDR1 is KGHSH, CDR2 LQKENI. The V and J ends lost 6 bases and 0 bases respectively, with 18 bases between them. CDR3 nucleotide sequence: TGTGCCAGCTCTCTCGCGAGGGCAATGGATAGCAATCAGCCCCAGCATTTT. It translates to CASSLARAMDSNQPQHF. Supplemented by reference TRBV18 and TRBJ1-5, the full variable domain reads NAGVMQNPRHLVRRRGQEARLRCSPMKGHSHVYWYRQLPEEGLKFMVYLQKENIIDESGMPKERFSAEFPKEGPSILRIQQVVRGDSAAYFCASSLARAMDSNQPQHFGDGTRLSIL.

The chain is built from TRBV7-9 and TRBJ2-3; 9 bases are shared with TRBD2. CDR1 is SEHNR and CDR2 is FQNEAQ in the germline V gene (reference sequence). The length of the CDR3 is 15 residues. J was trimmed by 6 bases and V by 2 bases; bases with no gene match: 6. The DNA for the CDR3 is TGTGCCAGCAGCTTACTAGCGGGGAACCCCGATACGCAGTATTTT. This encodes CASSLLAGNPDTQYF.

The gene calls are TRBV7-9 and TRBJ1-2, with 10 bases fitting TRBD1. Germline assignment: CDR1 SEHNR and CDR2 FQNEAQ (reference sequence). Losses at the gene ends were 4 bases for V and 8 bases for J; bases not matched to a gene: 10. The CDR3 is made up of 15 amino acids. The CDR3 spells CASSSTGGRVGGYTF. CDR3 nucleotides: TGTGCCAGCAGCTCGACAGGGGGCCGGGTAGGGGGCTACACCTTC.

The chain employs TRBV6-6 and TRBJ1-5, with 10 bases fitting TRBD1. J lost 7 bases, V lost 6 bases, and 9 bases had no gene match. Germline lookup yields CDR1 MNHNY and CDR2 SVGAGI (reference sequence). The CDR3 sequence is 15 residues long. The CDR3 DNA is TGTGCCAGCAGCCAGACAGGGGGCAGGCTACAGCCCCAGCATTTT. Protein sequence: CASSQTGGRLQPQHF.

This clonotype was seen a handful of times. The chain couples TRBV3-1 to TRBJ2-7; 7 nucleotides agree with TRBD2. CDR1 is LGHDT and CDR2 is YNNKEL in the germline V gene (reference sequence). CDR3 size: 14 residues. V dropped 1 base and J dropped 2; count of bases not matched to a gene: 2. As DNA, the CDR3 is TGTGCCAGCAGCCAAGGCGGGAGAGCCTACGAGCAGTACGTC. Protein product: CASSQGGRAYEQYV.

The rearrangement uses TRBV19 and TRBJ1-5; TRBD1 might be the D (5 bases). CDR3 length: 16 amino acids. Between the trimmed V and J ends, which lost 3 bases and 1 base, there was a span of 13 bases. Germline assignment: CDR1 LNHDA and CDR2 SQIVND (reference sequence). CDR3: CASSIEGSSSNQPQHF. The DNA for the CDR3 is TGTGCCAGTAGTATTGAGGGGAGTTCAAGCAATCAGCCCCAGCATTTT.

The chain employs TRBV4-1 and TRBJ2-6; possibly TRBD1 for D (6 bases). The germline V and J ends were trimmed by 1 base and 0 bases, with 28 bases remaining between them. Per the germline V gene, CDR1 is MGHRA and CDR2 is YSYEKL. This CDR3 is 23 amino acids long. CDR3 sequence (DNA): TGCGCCAGCAGCCAAGGATTTGACCCAAACCAGACAGGATTCTTCTCTGGGGCCAACGTCCTGACTTTC. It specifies CASSQGFDPNQTGFFSGANVLTF.

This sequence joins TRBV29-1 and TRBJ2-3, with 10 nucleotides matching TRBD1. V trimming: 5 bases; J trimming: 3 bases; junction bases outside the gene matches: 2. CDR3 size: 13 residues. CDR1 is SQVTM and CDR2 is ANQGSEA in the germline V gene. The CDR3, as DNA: TGCAGCGTTAGACAGGGGGCGACAGATACGCAGTATTTT. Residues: CSVRQGATDTQYF.